The 29 T cell receptor beta chains presented below share a single source sample, sequenced in a study of vaccination and CD4 T cells after COVID-19. Researchers used the Oncomine TCR Beta short-read assay to sequence DNA from cultured CD4+ T cells. TCRdb re-analysed the PCR reads in MiXCR, keeping a single row per CDR3 protein. This sample has more than 9,000 distinct CDR3 sequences, with 45% to 50% found just once. Which antigens these TCRs recognize remains unknown. The treatment was: approximately nine-day PBMC culture with coronavirus spike peptide pools or control peptides (ViraFEST assay). Source: cultured CD4+ T cells from blood, taken after SARS-CoV-2 vaccination. The source is a human donor with COVID-19.

V gene TRBV6-5 combines with J gene TRBJ2-7; D remains unclear. V was cut by 0 bases and J by 5 bases, with 8 bases left in between. CDR1 is MNHEY and CDR2 is SVGAGI in the germline V gene. This CDR3 contains 13 residues. The CDR3 sequence: CASSYSSKDEQYF. DNA for the CDR3: TGTGCCAGCAGTTACTCTAGTAAGGACGAGCAGTACTTC.

The chain joins TRBV11-2 to TRBJ2-7, with 7 bases matching TRBD1. The CDR3 runs to 14 residues. The junction had 6 bases not matched to a gene; V was cut back by 1 base and J by 6 bases. Germline CDR1 SGHAT, CDR2 FQNNGV. CDR3 coding DNA: TGTGCCAGCAGCTTAGGACAGGGTGCCTTCGAGCAGTACTTC. This encodes CASSLGQGAFEQYF.

The chain couples TRBV18 to TRBJ1-1; D not certain. CDR3 size: 16 residues. Looked up from germline, CDR1 is KGHSH and CDR2 is LQKENI. Trimming cost V 6 bases and J 6 bases, with 23 bases left between them. This chain's CDR3 is CASSFLHSEYDSEAFF. The CDR3 coding sequence is TGTGCCAGCTCGTTTTTGCATTCGGAATACGATTCTGAAGCTTTCTTT.

The chain carries TRBV20-1 and TRBJ2-3; 10 bases match TRBD2. The V gene's germline CDR1 is DFQATT and CDR2 SNEGSKA (reference sequence). The J segment lost 2 bases and the V segment lost 1 base, leaving 9 bases of the junction unmatched. CDR3 length equals 17 residues. The CDR3 DNA is TGCAGTGCTAGAGGGAAAGCTAGCGGGGGTAACACAGATACGCAGTATTTT. Its protein product is CSARGKASGGNTDTQYF.

The chain employs TRBV14 and TRBJ1-1; no firm D call. CDR1 is SGHDN, CDR2 FVKESK, per germline. V shed 3 bases and J shed 5 bases, with 10 bases lying between them. CDR3 length: 13 amino acids. In nucleotides, the CDR3 is TGTGCCAGCAGCCACAGCAGGTCTACTGAAGCTTTCTTT. Protein sequence: CASSHSRSTEAFF. The variable domain in full, with the rest retrieved from reference TRBV14 and TRBJ1-1, is EAGVTQFPSHSVIEKGQTVTLRCDPISGHDNLYWYRRVMGKEIKFLLHFVKESKQDESGMPNNRFLAERTGGTYSTLKVQPAELEDSGVYFCASSHSRSTEAFFGQGTRLTVV.

V usage is TRBV7-2 and J usage is TRBJ2-1; D remains unclear. The V gene lost 1 base and the J gene lost 7 bases, with 8 bases spanning the gap. The CDR3 contains 13 residues. From germline, CDR1 is SGHTA and CDR2 FQGNSA. The CDR3 sequence: CASSLVGLNEQFF. The CDR3 DNA is TGTGCCAGCAGCTTAGTGGGGTTAAATGAGCAGTTCTTC.

This clonotype was seen just once. The gene calls are TRBV29-1 and TRBJ1-5, with TRBD1 as a possible D gene (6 bases). Trimming pared 4 bases from V and 1 base from J, leaving 11 bases between. CDR1 is SQVTM, CDR2 ANQGSEA, per germline. This CDR3 spans 14 amino acids. CDR3 in DNA: TGCAGCGTTGTAGTGCAGGGGAGCAATCAGCCCCAGCATTTT. Protein sequence: CSVVVQGSNQPQHF. The full variable domain, in which reference TRBV29-1 and TRBJ1-5 provide the parts outside the CDR3, is SAVISQKPSRDICQRGTSLTIQCQVDSQVTMMFWYRQQPGQSLTLIATANQGSEATYESGFVIDKFPISRPNLTFSTLTVSNMSPEDSSIYLCSVVVQGSNQPQHFGDGTRLSIL.

This sequence joins TRBV7-8 and TRBJ1-3; a weak D match, TRBD1 (5 bases). Trimming removed 4 bases at V and 0 bases at J, with 19 bases between. The CDR3 runs 18 residues. Germline V CDR1 and CDR2: SGHVS, FQNEAQ. The CDR3 region has the DNA TGTGCCAGCAGCTCTGGTGGGGCAGACACTTTCTCTGGAAACACCATATATTTT. Amino acid sequence: CASSSGGADTFSGNTIYF.

This clonotype was detected only a few times. The chain recombines TRBV20-1 with TRBJ2-4; D ambiguous. Looked up from germline, CDR1 is DFQATT and CDR2 is SNEGSKA (reference sequence). Trimming took off 2 bases at V and 4 bases at J, with 9 bases between the two ends. This CDR3 contains 13 residues. The CDR3 spells CSARSAPKNIQYF. CDR3 in DNA: TGCAGTGCTAGATCCGCACCGAAAAACATTCAGTACTTC.

There are a few counts of this clonotype. This chain connects TRBV6-2 or TRBV6-3 to TRBJ2-2; D remains ambiguous. Trimming stripped 10 bases from V and 2 bases from J, with 11 bases between. The CDR3 spans 13 residues. Germline CDR1 and CDR2: MNHEY and SVGEGT. This chain's CDR3 is CAILIQNTGELFF. CDR3 DNA sequence: TGTGCCATCCTGATACAAAACACCGGGGAGCTGTTTTTT.

This clonotype was counted a few times. This rearrangement joins TRBV19 to TRBJ2-7, with 12 positions matching TRBD2. Trimming removed 5 bases from V and 3 bases from J; junction bases left unmatched: 2. CDR3 length: 14 amino acids. Germline loops: CDR1 LNHDA, CDR2 SQIVND (reference sequence). DNA of the CDR3: TGTGCCAGTAGTCGGACTAGCGGGGTCTACGAGCAGTACTTC. Its protein is CASSRTSGVYEQYF.

The chain links TRBV4-2 to TRBJ1-4; D is undetermined. CDR1 and CDR2 from the germline V gene are LGHNA and YNFKEQ. The V end lost 4 bases, the J end lost 3 bases, and 12 bases lay between the germline ends. This CDR3 spans 15 amino acids. The CDR3 DNA sequence: TGTGCCAGCAGCCCCCGGCCTGCAGCTAATGAAAAACTGTTTTTT. It is translated as CASSPRPAANEKLFF.

The chain couples TRBV20-1 to TRBJ1-3; 10 nucleotides line up with TRBD1. V gave up 2 bases and J gave up 0 bases; unmatched junction bases: 22. Germline assignment: CDR1 DFQATT and CDR2 SNEGSKA (reference sequence). This CDR3 has 22 residues. Here the CDR3 reads CSARRRRLPGQGSLSSGNTIYF. The CDR3 DNA is TGCAGTGCTAGACGTCGCCGACTACCGGGACAGGGGTCCTTGAGCTCTGGAAACACCATATATTTT.

The rearrangement joins TRBV20-1 to TRBJ2-2; a possible D gene is TRBD1 (6 bases). The CDR3 is 14 residues long. V was pared by 5 bases and J by 6 bases, with 16 bases between. Germline V gene lookup returns CDR1 DFQATT and CDR2 SNEGSKA (reference sequence). The CDR3 sequence: CSAQTDRFPGELFF. CDR3 in DNA: TGCAGTGCTCAAACCGACAGGTTCCCCGGGGAGCTGTTTTTT.

This clonotype was found a few times. The rearrangement uses TRBV28 and TRBJ1-1; 7 bases fit TRBD1. Germline V CDR1 and CDR2: MDHEN, SYDVKM. The CDR3 loop spans 13 amino acids. V lost 6 bases to trimming and J lost 11 bases; unmatched junction nucleotides: 12. CDR3 region: CASSPTGPKVAFF. The CDR3 coding sequence is TGTGCCAGCAGCCCGACAGGGCCGAAAGTCGCTTTCTTT.

The chain couples TRBV7-8 to TRBJ1-6; D gene ambiguous. Germline assignment: CDR1 SGHVS and CDR2 FQNEAQ. V was cut by 1 base and J by 7 bases, with 11 bases left in between. CDR3 length: 15 residues. The DNA of the CDR3 is TGTGCCAGCAGCTTAGAGCGACCAAGGAATTCACCCCTCCACTTT. Its protein is CASSLERPRNSPLHF.

V gene TRBV11-3 combines with J gene TRBJ2-3, with D possibly being TRBD2 (6 bases). CDR3 length equals 14 residues. Germline V gives CDR1 SGHNT, CDR2 YENEEA. V was pared by 3 bases and J by 0 bases, with 7 bases between. CDR3 sequence reads: CASSLTSSTDTQYF. In nucleotides, the CDR3 is TGTGCCAGCAGCTTGACTAGTAGCACAGATACGCAGTATTTT.

V gene TRBV20-1 combines with J gene TRBJ2-2; TRBD2 is a possible D gene (6 bases). CDR3 length: 16 residues. Trimming took 5 bases from V and 4 from J, leaving 20 bases between them. Germline V CDR1 and CDR2: DFQATT, SNEGSKA (reference sequence). This CDR3 is CSAFPESTSRTGELFF. CDR3 DNA: TGCAGTGCTTTCCCAGAGAGCACTAGCCGCACCGGGGAGCTGTTTTTT.

The chain links TRBV20-1 to TRBJ1-5; D is uncertain. Germline V gives CDR1 DFQATT, CDR2 SNEGSKA (reference sequence). V lost 6 bases to trimming and J lost 4 bases, with 10 bases between them. This CDR3 has 12 residues. CDR3: CSAGRGNQPQHF. CDR3 DNA sequence: TGCAGTGCCGGACGCGGAAATCAGCCCCAGCATTTT.

The rearrangement uses TRBV7-2 and TRBJ1-2, with TRBD1 matching 7 bases. This CDR3 has 16 residues. The germline CDR1 and CDR2 sequences are SGHTA and FQGNSA. V shed 5 bases and J 8 bases; nucleotides not matched to a gene: 17. The chain's CDR3 is CASSPSLIGGFEGYTF. CDR3 nucleotide sequence: TGTGCCAGCAGCCCTTCATTGATAGGGGGCTTCGAGGGCTACACCTTC.

The rearrangement links TRBV7-2 to TRBJ1-1; D is possibly TRBD1 (5 bases). Trimming pared 2 bases from V and 1 base from J, leaving 14 bases between. Germline values: CDR1 SGHTA, CDR2 FQGNSA. The CDR3 contains 16 residues. CDR3 residues: CASSLRVAGGNTEAFF. CDR3 bases: TGTGCCAGCAGCTTACGAGTCGCGGGGGGGAACACTGAAGCTTTCTTT.

This clonotype showed up just a few times. The J gene is TRBJ2-5, the V gene TRBV7-2; 9 positions match TRBD2. The V segment lost 4 bases and the J segment 6 bases; nucleotides outside the gene matches: 9. Per the germline V gene, CDR1 is SGHTA and CDR2 is FQGNSA. The CDR3 length is 15 residues. CDR3 loop: CASSSRAGGPQTQYF. CDR3 nucleotide sequence: TGTGCCAGCAGCTCACGGGCGGGGGGGCCTCAGACCCAGTACTTC.

This clonotype has only a few counts. The rearrangement uses TRBV20-1 and TRBJ2-5, with D perhaps given as TRBD1 or TRBD2 (6 bases each). The CDR3 runs 14 residues. V lost 7 bases to trimming and J lost 4 bases, with 19 bases between them. Germline values: CDR1 DFQATT, CDR2 SNEGSKA (reference sequence). CDR3 coding DNA: TGCAGTGGAGGAGGGGGGCGGGTCCGAGAGACCCAGTACTTC. This encodes CSGGGGRVRETQYF.

V is TRBV19 and J is TRBJ2-7, with 9 bases fitting TRBD1. Per germline, CDR1 LNHDA and CDR2 SQIVND (reference sequence). CDR3 length: 17 residues. V lost 3 bases to trimming and J lost 3 bases; unmatched junction nucleotides: 12. The CDR3 here is CASSIGATGGSNYEQYF. The CDR3 bases are TGTGCCAGTAGTATTGGGGCGACAGGGGGATCCAACTACGAGCAGTACTTC.

V usage is TRBV6-5 and J usage is TRBJ1-3; perhaps TRBD1 as D (5 bases). The germline gives CDR1 MNHEY, CDR2 SVGAGI. The CDR3 runs to 14 residues. V lost 3 bases and J lost 2, with 8 bases in between. CDR3 sequence reads: CASSYRGTGNTIYF. In nucleotides, the CDR3 is TGTGCCAGCAGTTATAGGGGAACTGGAAACACCATATATTTT.

The rearrangement uses TRBV6-2 or TRBV6-3 and TRBJ2-2; TRBD1 matches at 9 bases. V trimming: 6 bases; J trimming: 7 bases; junction bases outside the gene matches: 6. The CDR3 totals 14 residues. Germline V gene data show CDR1 as MNHEY and CDR2 as SVGEGT. The chain's CDR3 is CASRSTGGSGELFF. The CDR3 region has the DNA TGTGCCAGCAGGTCTACAGGGGGCAGCGGGGAGCTGTTTTTT.

The chain employs TRBV7-3 and TRBJ2-7; TRBD1 agrees at 9 bases. Germline lookup yields CDR1 SGHTA and CDR2 FQGTGA. The V segment lost 4 bases and the J segment 6 bases; nucleotides outside the gene matches: 4. This CDR3 comprises 13 residues. Here the CDR3 reads CASSWGQGGEQYF. The CDR3 nucleotides are TGTGCCAGCAGCTGGGGACAGGGAGGCGAGCAGTACTTC. Filled out from reference TRBV7-3 and TRBJ2-7, the complete variable domain reads GAGVSQTPSNKVTEKGKYVELRCDPISGHTALYWYRQSLGQGPEFLIYFQGTGAADDSGLPNDRFFAVRPEGSVSTLKIQRTERGDSAVYLCASSWGQGGEQYFGPGTRLTVT.

This clonotype was counted only a few times. The rearrangement uses TRBV7-3 and TRBJ1-1; TRBD1 is a possible D gene (6 bases). V gave up 5 bases and J gave up 4 bases, with 14 bases separating them. The CDR3 sequence is 14 residues long. Germline values: CDR1 SGHTA, CDR2 FQGTGA. For the CDR3, the DNA is TGTGCCAGCAGCCAAGCAGGGGTGGGCACTGAAGCTTTCTTT. Translated: CASSQAGVGTEAFF.

CDR3 sequence: CASSLRPGYSNQPQHF. In DNA form, the CDR3 reads TGTGCCAGCAGTTTAAGGCCAGGCTATAGCAATCAGCCCCAGCATTTT. The genes are TRBV28 and TRBJ1-5, with D hard to call. Trimming took off 2 bases at V and 0 bases at J, with 11 bases between the two ends. The CDR3 has 16 amino acids. The germline CDR1 and CDR2 sequences are MDHEN and SYDVKM.